Sequencing of this T cell receptor beta chain was carried out in a study of blood T cells in healthy people across ages. A sample-barcoded 5' primer and a J-beta primer mix were used in a second PCR of about 7 to 12 cycles. TCRdb re-analysed the 5' RACE reads in MiXCR, keeping a single row per CDR3 protein. Among about 1.7 million distinct CDR3 sequences listed, 28% were seen once. CDR1 SGDLS and CDR2 YYNGEE come from the germline V gene. CDR3 length: 14 residues. Trimming pared 4 bases from V and 0 bases from J, leaving 11 bases between. The table lists this clonotype with many counts. The clonotype originates from a woman aged 25 to 45 in good health. V usage is TRBV9 and J usage is TRBJ2-7, with D maybe TRBD1 (6 bases). The sequenced sample consisted of blood. In DNA, the CDR3 is TGTGCCAGCAGCTTCGGACAGAACTCCTACGAGCAGTACTTC. Residues: CASSFGQNSYEQYF.